A selection of T cell receptor beta chains follows, all from one sample in a study of shared clonotypes between healthy human individuals. Profiling relied on immunoSEQ multiplex PCR, and the TCRdb table lists in-frame clones only, not all of them. The repertoire holds approximately 2,300,000 clones, about 90% seen once, with more than 0.35% in the top ten. The specimen sequenced was naive CD4+ T cells from PBMCs. The receptors originated from a man aged 18 to 30 in good health. Some clones in this sample may be carry-over from other donors' samples. Both conserved end residues are part of each CDR3. A D gene is named only where the DNA matches it firmly. Not all rows give a size; the values are once, few, many and, for expanded clones, a class.

>TRBV11-3|NA|NA|TRBJ1-3
TGTGCCAGCAGCTTAGATAGCTCCCCCGGAAACACCATATATTTT
CASSLDSSPGNTIYF
>TRBV9|NA|TRBD2|TRBJ2-3
TGTGCCAGCAAGCGGGACTACGGCACAGATACGCAGTATTTT
CASKRDYGTDTQYF
>TRBV28|NA|NA|TRBJ1-2
TGTGCCAGCAGTTGGTACTATGGCTACACCTTC
CASSWYYGYTF
>TRBV28|NA|NA|TRBJ1-5
TGTGCCAGCAGTTTGGGGTGGAGGAATCAGCCCCAGCATTTT
CASSLGWRNQPQHF
>TRBV30|NA|NA|TRBJ1-5
TGTGCCTGGAGTGTACTTTCAGGGGGCAATCAGCCCCAGCATTTT
CAWSVLSGGNQPQHF
>TRBV7-9|once|NA|TRBJ1-5
TGTGCCAGCAGCTTTTCGGGTTACGGCAATCAGCCCCAGCATTTT
CASSFSGYGNQPQHF
>TRBV7-8|once|NA|TRBJ1-3
TGTGCCAGCAGCTTAGGGAGCGCCCCTGGAAACACCATATATTTT
CASSLGSAPGNTIYF
>TRBV5-1|NA|NA|TRBJ1-4
TGCGCCAGCAGCTTGGATGCAACTAATGAAAAACTGTTTTTT
CASSLDATNEKLFF
>TRBV27|NA|NA|TRBJ1-2
TGTGCCAGCAGTCTGGACACCCGAGCGGACAGAAGTGGCTACACCTTC
CASSLDTRADRSGYTF
>TRBV19|NA|TRBD2|TRBJ2-7
TGTGCTACGGCGCGGGAGAGCTCCTACGAGCAGTACTTC
CATARESSYEQYF
>TRBV13|NA|TRBD1|TRBJ2-7
TGTGCCAGCAGCCTACGCCCCGGGACAGGGTATGTCGAGCAGTACTTC
CASSLRPGTGYVEQYF
>TRBV6-6|once|NA|TRBJ2-2
TGTGCCAGCACCCCGGACAGTCTCGAAACCGGGGAGCTGTTTTTT
CASTPDSLETGELFF
>TRBV29-1|NA|TRBD1|TRBJ2-1
TGCAGCGCAACGACGGGACAGGGGTTCTACAATGAGCAGTTCTTC
CSATTGQGFYNEQFF
>TRBV6-5|NA|TRBD2|TRBJ2-7
TGTGCCAGCAGTTACTCGTCTGCGGGAGTAGATGAGCAGTACTTC
CASSYSSAGVDEQYF
>TRBV9|NA|NA|TRBJ1-1
TGTGCCAGCAGCGTAGGTGTAGGGGGTCTGAACACTGAAGCTTTCTTT
CASSVGVGGLNTEAFF
>TRBV18|NA|NA|TRBJ2-7
TGTGCCAGCTCACCATCCTACGGGGCGCCGGGGGACGAGCAGTACTTC
CASSPSYGAPGDEQYF
>TRBV2|NA|TRBD1|TRBJ1-2
TGTGCCAGCAGCTATCGGGACAGGGCGCATGGCTACACCTTC
CASSYRDRAHGYTF